This entry concerns a single T cell receptor beta chain. Amplification used 60 Vbeta primers and 13 Jbeta primers. Using immunoSEQ multiplex PCR, the repertoire was profiled, and TCRdb retains in-frame clones only, with some absent. The sample includes approximately 170,000 clones, 70% to 90% of them seen just once. The data were taken from a study of cytomegalovirus exposure and HLA in healthy donors. The CDR3 extends over 14 amino acids. The germline V and J ends were trimmed by 0 bases and 2 bases, with 6 bases remaining between them. Germline CDR1 reads MNHEY; CDR2 reads SVGAGI. This TCR derives from a man aged 25-40 years in good health and CMV-seropositive. The chain carries TRBV6-5 and TRBJ2-3; TRBD1 is a possible D gene (5 bases). Sample: PBMCs. The CDR3 loop is CASSYSGHTDTQYF. DNA of the CDR3: TGTGCCAGCAGTTACTCGGGGCACACAGATACGCAGTATTTT.